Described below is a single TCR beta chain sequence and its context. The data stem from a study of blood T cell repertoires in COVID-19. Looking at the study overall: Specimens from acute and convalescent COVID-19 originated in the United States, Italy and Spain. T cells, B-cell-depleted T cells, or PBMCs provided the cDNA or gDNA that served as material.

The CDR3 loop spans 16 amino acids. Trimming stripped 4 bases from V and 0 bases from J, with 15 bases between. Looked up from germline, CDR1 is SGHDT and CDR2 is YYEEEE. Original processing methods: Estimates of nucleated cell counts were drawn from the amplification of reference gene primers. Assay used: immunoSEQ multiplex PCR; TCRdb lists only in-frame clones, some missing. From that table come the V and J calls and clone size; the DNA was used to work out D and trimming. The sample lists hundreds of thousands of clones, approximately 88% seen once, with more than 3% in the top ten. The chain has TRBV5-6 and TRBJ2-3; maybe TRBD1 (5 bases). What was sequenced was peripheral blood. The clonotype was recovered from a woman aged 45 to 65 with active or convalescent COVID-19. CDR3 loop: CASSPQGLTSTDTQYF. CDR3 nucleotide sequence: TGTGCCAGCAGCCCCCAGGGATTAACTAGCACAGATACGCAGTATTTT.